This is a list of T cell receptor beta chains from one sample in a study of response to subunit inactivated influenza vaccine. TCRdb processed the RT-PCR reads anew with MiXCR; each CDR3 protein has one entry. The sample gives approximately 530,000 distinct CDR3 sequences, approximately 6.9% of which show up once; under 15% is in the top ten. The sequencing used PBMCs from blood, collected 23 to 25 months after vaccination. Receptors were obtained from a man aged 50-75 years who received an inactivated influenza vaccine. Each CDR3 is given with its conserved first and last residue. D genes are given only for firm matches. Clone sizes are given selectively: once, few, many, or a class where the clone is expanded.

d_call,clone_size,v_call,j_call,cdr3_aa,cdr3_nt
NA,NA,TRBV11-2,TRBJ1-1,CASSLDGRAGTEAFF,TGTGCCAGCAGCTTAGATGGCAGGGCCGGCACTGAAGCTTTCTTT
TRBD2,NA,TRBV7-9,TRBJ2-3,CASSFPTGGRTDTQYF,TGTGCCAGCAGCTTCCCTACGGGGGGACGCACAGATACGCAGTATTTT
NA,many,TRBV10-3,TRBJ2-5,CAISESIGPQETQYF,TGTGCCATCAGTGAGTCGATAGGGCCTCAAGAGACCCAGTACTTC
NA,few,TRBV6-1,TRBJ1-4,CASSPYGGVNEKLFF,TGTGCCAGCAGCCCCTATGGGGGGGTCAATGAAAAACTGTTTTTT
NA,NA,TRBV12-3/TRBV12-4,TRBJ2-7,CASGDNSYEQYF,TGTGCCAGCGGGGACAATTCCTACGAGCAGTACTTC
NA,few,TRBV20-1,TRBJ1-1,CSATPGRWTEAFF,TGCAGTGCGACTCCGGGACGATGGACTGAAGCTTTCTTT
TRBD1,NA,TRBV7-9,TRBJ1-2,CASSPRRAGGYGYTF,TGTGCCAGCAGCCCCCGGCGGGCAGGGGGCTATGGCTACACCTTC
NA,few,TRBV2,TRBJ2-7,CASSVRAPEQYF,TGTGCCAGCAGTGTGCGGGCCCCCGAGCAGTACTTC
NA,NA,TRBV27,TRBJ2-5,CASSSEISSTETQYF,TGTGCCAGCAGTTCCGAAATTTCTTCAACGGAGACCCAGTACTTC
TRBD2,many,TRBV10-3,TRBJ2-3,CAISELAGGSADTQYF,TGTGCCATCAGTGAACTAGCGGGAGGCTCTGCAGATACGCAGTATTTT
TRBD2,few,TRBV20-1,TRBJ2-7,CSARDPVRVSTSSEQYF,TGCAGTGCTAGAGACCCCGTCCGAGTTTCGACTAGCTCCGAGCAGTACTTC
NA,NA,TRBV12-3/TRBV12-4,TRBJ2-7,CASSRTEGKSYEQYF,TGTGCCAGCAGTCGTACTGAAGGTAAATCCTACGAGCAGTACTTC
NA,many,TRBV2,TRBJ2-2,CASREGPAGELFF,TGTGCCAGCAGAGAGGGCCCGGCCGGGGAGCTGTTTTTT
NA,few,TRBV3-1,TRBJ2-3,CASSQDPGMDTQYF,TGTGCCAGCAGCCAAGATCCAGGAATGGATACGCAGTATTTT
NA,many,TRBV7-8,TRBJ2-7,CASSFLGVNYEQYF,TGTGCCAGCAGCTTCCTAGGGGTGAACTACGAGCAGTACTTC
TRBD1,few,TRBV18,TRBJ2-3,CASSRGGQVTDTQYF,TGTGCCAGCTCCCGCGGCGGACAGGTCACAGATACGCAGTATTTT
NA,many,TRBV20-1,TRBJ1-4,CSARGLFEKLFF,TGCAGTGCTAGAGGTCTATTTGAAAAACTGTTTTTT
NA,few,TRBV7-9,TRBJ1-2,CASSPRGVGHSNYGYTF,TGTGCCAGCAGTCCTAGAGGCGTGGGACATTCTAACTATGGCTACACCTTC
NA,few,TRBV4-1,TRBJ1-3,CASSRPGLSGNTIYF,TGCGCCAGCAGCCGGCCGGGACTCTCTGGAAACACCATATATTTT
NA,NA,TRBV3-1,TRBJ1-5,CASSQGLIPNQPQHF,TGTGCCAGCAGCCAAGGGCTTATCCCCAATCAGCCCCAGCATTTT
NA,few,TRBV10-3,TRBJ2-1,CAISEPRRAGARDEQFF,TGTGCCATCAGTGAACCTCGAAGGGCGGGCGCTCGCGATGAGCAGTTCTTC
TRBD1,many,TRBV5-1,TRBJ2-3,CASSAGTGFADTQYF,TGCGCCAGCAGCGCGGGGACAGGGTTCGCCGATACGCAGTATTTT
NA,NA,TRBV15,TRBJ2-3,CATSIRQADTQYF,TGTGCCACCAGCATTCGACAGGCAGATACGCAGTATTTT
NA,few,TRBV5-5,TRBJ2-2,CASSLGRGNTGELFF,TGTGCCAGCAGCCTAGGCCGCGGGAACACCGGGGAGCTGTTTTTT
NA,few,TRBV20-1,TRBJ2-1,CSATRGTSDNEQFF,TGCAGTGCAACTCGCGGGACCAGCGACAATGAGCAGTTCTTC
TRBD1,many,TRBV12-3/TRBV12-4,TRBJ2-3,CASRLDRWSTDTQYF,TGTGCCAGCAGGCTGGACAGGTGGAGCACAGATACGCAGTATTTT
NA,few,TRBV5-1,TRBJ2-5,CASSPGTPYRETQYF,TGCGCCAGCAGTCCCGGGACACCGTATAGGGAGACCCAGTACTTC
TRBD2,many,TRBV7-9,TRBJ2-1,CASSFTGTSGNEQFF,TGTGCCAGCAGCTTTACCGGGACTAGCGGAAATGAGCAGTTCTTC
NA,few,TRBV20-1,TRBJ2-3,CSARDLARGYTDTQYF,TGCAGTGCTAGAGATCTTGCGAGAGGATACACAGATACGCAGTATTTT
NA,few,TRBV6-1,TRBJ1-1,CASNGQTNTEAFF,TGTGCCAGCAATGGACAGACCAACACTGAAGCTTTCTTT
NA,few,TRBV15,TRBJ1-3,CATSRDRNTIYF,TGTGCCACCAGCAGAGATCGAAACACCATATATTTT